These 9 T cell receptor beta chains were sequenced from one sample in a study of blood T cell repertoires in COVID-19. Measured with immunoSEQ multiplex PCR; TCRdb has only the in-frame clones, and not every one. The table records some 400,000 clones, around 87% of them present only once. Sequenced sample: PBMCs or T cells enriched from blood (not recorded which). Receptors originate from a man between 25 and 39 years old who had recovered from COVID-19.

This chain connects TRBV30 to TRBJ1-5; the D is unclear. Trimming shortened V by 0 bases and J by 7 bases, and 13 bases separated the two germline ends. CDR1 and CDR2 from the germline V gene are GTSNPN and SVGIG (reference sequence). The CDR3 totals 14 residues. This CDR3 is CAWSVGLSQQPQHF. CDR3 coding DNA: TGTGCCTGGAGTGTCGGGTTATCGCAACAGCCCCAGCATTTT.

The V and J genes are TRBV2 and TRBJ2-2; D possibly corresponds to TRBD1 (5 bases). V was pared by 5 bases and J by 0 bases, with 10 bases between. The CDR3 has 15 amino acids. The germline CDR1 and CDR2 sequences are SNHLY and FYNNEI. CDR3 sequence: CASSTGYANTGELFF. As DNA, the CDR3 is TGTGCCAGCAGTACAGGCTACGCGAACACCGGGGAGCTGTTTTTT.

This clone appeared a few times. The CDR3 nucleotides are TGCGCCAGCAGCAGCCCCGGGACATCGGGTGGCTACACCTTC. Residues: CASSSPGTSGGYTF. The rearrangement joins TRBV5-1 to TRBJ1-2; D perhaps matches TRBD1 (6 bases). The CDR3 spans 14 residues. V shed 4 bases and J shed 7 bases, with 17 bases lying between them. Per germline, CDR1 SGHRS and CDR2 YFSETQ.

DNA for the CDR3: TGTGCCAGCAGCTTAGTAATACCGGGACAGGGTTTTAATGAGCAGTTCTTC. It codes for CASSLVIPGQGFNEQFF. The chain joins TRBV7-6 to TRBJ2-1, with TRBD1 matching over 9 bases. V was pared by 1 base and J by 7 bases, with 11 bases of the junction left unmatched. The CDR3 totals 17 residues. The germline V gene encodes CDR1 SGHVS and CDR2 FNYEAQ.

The chain uses TRBV4-1 and TRBJ2-5; maybe TRBD1 (5 bases). Germline V gives CDR1 MGHRA, CDR2 YSYEKL. This CDR3 has 15 residues. The germline V and J ends were trimmed by 2 bases and 0 bases, with 10 bases remaining between them. The CDR3 here is CASSQPQGYQETQYF. DNA for the CDR3: TGCGCCAGCAGCCAACCCCAGGGATACCAAGAGACCCAGTACTTC.

The CDR3 nucleotides read TGTGCCACCGGCTCCAGGTATGAGCAGTTCTTC. Translating gives CATGSRYEQFF. The rearrangement links TRBV15 to TRBJ2-1; D is ambiguous. V shed 8 bases and J shed 8 bases, with 10 bases lying between them. Germline-derived CDR1 and CDR2 are LNHNV and YYDKDF (reference sequence). This CDR3 region has 11 residues. Full variable domain (rest looked up from reference TRBV15 and TRBJ2-1): DAMVIQNPRYQVTQFGKPVTLSCSQTLNHNVMYWYQQKSSQAPKLLFHYYDKDFNNEADTPDNFQSRRPNTSFCFLDIRSPGLGDTAMYLCATGSRYEQFFGPGTRLTVL.

This clone is a singleton in its sample. V is TRBV5-1 and J is TRBJ2-1; 7 bases line up with TRBD1. CDR3 length: 15 amino acids. The V and J ends lost 1 base and 8 bases, in that order; junction bases with no gene match: 9. Germline V gene sequence: CDR1 SGHRS, CDR2 YFSETQ. CDR3 sequence: CASSLRAGGGDEQFF. Written as DNA, the CDR3 is TGCGCCAGCAGCTTGCGGGCAGGGGGTGGCGATGAGCAGTTCTTC.

CDR3 bases: TGCGCCAGCAGTGTCTCCGGGACAGCTAATGAAAAACTGTTTTTT. Protein: CASSVSGTANEKLFF. This sequence joins TRBV10-2 and TRBJ1-4; 7 positions agree with TRBD1. With V trimmed by 4 bases and J by 3 bases, 5 bases remained unmatched. The CDR3 extends over 15 amino acids. Germline assignment: CDR1 WSHSY and CDR2 SAAADI.

This clone appeared once. The V gene is TRBV7-8, the J gene TRBJ2-5; D not certain. The V and J ends lost 5 bases and 3 bases respectively, with 4 bases between them. CDR1 SGHVS and CDR2 FQNEAQ come from the germline V gene. The length of the CDR3 is 11 residues. CDR3 nucleotides: TGTGCCAGCAGCCCCAAAGAGACCCAGTACTTC. As protein: CASSPKETQYF.